Following are 13 T cell receptor beta chains from one sample sequenced in a study of early T cells in non-severe SARS-CoV-2 infection (dated by TCRdb to the early 2020s). The library was built by means of 5' RACE. The sequencer listed for this sample is NextSeq 500. Using fastp at Q25 and MiXCR, TCRdb reprocessed the public reads and kept productive beta chains. Rows with one shared CDR3 protein collapse into an entry with the most common genes and DNA. Across this sample there are about 50,000 distinct CDR3 sequences, with approximately 9.4% seen only once. The biggest ten clones account for around 14% of the sample. The specimen was whole blood. The receptors stem from an adult who was a healthcare worker with PCR-confirmed SARS-CoV-2 infection or an uninfected control (not recorded which).

This clonotype was seen at least ten times. This rearrangement joins TRBV20-1 to TRBJ2-1, with a tentative D call TRBD2 (6 bases). This CDR3 region has 18 residues. CDR1 is DFQATT and CDR2 is SNEGSKA in the germline V gene (reference sequence). Trimming removed 0 bases from V and 9 bases from J, with 27 bases in between. The DNA for the CDR3 is TGCAGTGCTAGAGACACCGGGACCCGGAGGGGAATTTACGGTGAGCAGTTCTTC. It codes for CSARDTGTRRGIYGEQFF.

This clonotype was seen many times. The rearrangement links TRBV20-1 to TRBJ1-1; D ambiguous. Germline V CDR1 and CDR2: DFQATT, SNEGSKA (reference sequence). Trimming shortened V by 6 bases and J by 0 bases, and 14 bases separated the two germline ends. The CDR3 contains 14 residues. CDR3 amino acids: CSAVGGSMNTEAFF. Written as DNA, the CDR3 is TGCAGTGCGGTGGGAGGGTCGATGAACACTGAAGCTTTCTTT.

Many counts were recorded for this clonotype. The chain carries TRBV6-5 and TRBJ1-2; TRBD1 is a possible D gene (6 bases). Trimming left V 5 bases short and J 14 bases short, with 15 bases between. The CDR3 is made up of 11 amino acids. Germline CDR1 MNHEY, CDR2 SVGAGI. The CDR3 loop reads CASSTGQFQTF. The CDR3 coding sequence is TGTGCCAGCAGTACCGGACAGTTCCAGACCTTC.

In its sample, this clonotype was seen many times. CDR3 sequence reads: CASTTTRLAGENEQFF. The CDR3, as DNA: TGTGCCAGCACCACCACGCGGCTAGCGGGAGAAAATGAGCAGTTCTTC. V is TRBV4-2 and J is TRBJ2-1; the match to TRBD2 covers 10 bases. The CDR3 contains 16 residues. Germline assignment: CDR1 LGHNA and CDR2 YNFKEQ. J gave up 7 bases and V 7 bases, and 13 bases lay outside the gene matches.

At least ten counts were recorded for this clonotype. CDR3 nucleotides: TGCGCCAGCAGTCTTTCTACCGGACGGGTCTACAATGAGCAGTTCTTC. Its translation is CASSLSTGRVYNEQFF. The J gene is TRBJ2-1, the V gene TRBV5-1; no clear D gene. CDR1 and CDR2 (germline): SGHRS, YFSETQ. Trimming took 5 bases from V and 3 from J, leaving 18 bases between them. This CDR3 spans 16 amino acids.

The chain has TRBV11-2 and TRBJ2-7, with 9 bases that match TRBD1. V was pared by 1 base and J by 5 bases, with 9 bases of the junction left unmatched. The CDR3 is 16 residues long. The germline CDR1 and CDR2 sequences are SGHAT and FQNNGV. CDR3 DNA: TGTGCCAGCAGCTTAGGCCCACAGGGGGCGCGGAACGAGCAGTACTTC. Translation gives CASSLGPQGARNEQYF.

This clonotype was counted ten times or more. The rearrangement joins TRBV29-1 to TRBJ2-1; D gene ambiguous. Looked up from germline, CDR1 is SQVTM and CDR2 is ANQGSEA. With 3 bases removed from V and 0 bases from J, the gap between germline ends came to 9 bases. The length of the CDR3 is 14 residues. The CDR3 DNA reads as TGCAGCGTTGACCCCTCCAGCTCCTACAATGAGCAGTTCTTC. It is translated as CSVDPSSSYNEQFF.

The V and J genes are TRBV21-1 and TRBJ2-5; TRBD2, as called in the table, went unchecked against the DNA. TRBV21-1 has pseudogene status. The CDR3 has 14 residues. The CDR3: CANLAGGRQETQYF. The CDR3 nucleotides are TGTGCCAACTTAGCGGGAGGCCGTCAAGAGACCCAGTACTTC.

V usage is TRBV6-1 and J usage is TRBJ1-1; D remains unclear. The V gene's germline CDR1 is MNHNS and CDR2 SASEGT. Trimming removed 7 bases from V and 1 base from J, with 13 bases in between. The CDR3 sequence is 14 residues long. CDR3: CASKLSGENTEAFF. CDR3 nucleotide sequence: TGTGCCAGCAAATTGAGCGGGGAGAACACTGAAGCTTTCTTT.

This clonotype was seen ten or more times. J is TRBJ2-6 and V is TRBV28; possibly TRBD2 for D (6 bases). Trimming shortened V by 5 bases and J by 4 bases, and 12 bases separated the two germline ends. The CDR3 has 15 amino acids. The V gene's germline CDR1 is MDHEN and CDR2 SYDVKM. The CDR3 DNA reads as TGTGCCAGCAGTCGGAGGGGACCCGGGGCCAACGTCCTGACTTTC. This translates into CASSRRGPGANVLTF.

The chain is built from TRBV12-3 or TRBV12-4 and TRBJ2-2; D gene uncertain. The CDR3 length is 11 residues. V shed 11 bases and J shed 5 bases, with 9 bases lying between them. CDR3 nucleotide sequence: TGTGCCGCCACTATTACCGGGGAGCTGTTTTTT. This translates into CAATITGELFF.

This clonotype has more than one count but fewer than ten. The V call is TRBV5-1, the J call TRBJ2-2; 9 bases agree with TRBD2. V lost 4 bases to trimming and J lost 1 base; unmatched junction nucleotides: 5. The CDR3 loop spans 16 amino acids. Germline assignment: CDR1 SGHRS and CDR2 YFSETQ. CDR3 sequence (DNA): TGCGCCAGCAGCCCCGCTAGCGGGGTGAACACCGGGGAGCTGTTTTTT. It translates to CASSPASGVNTGELFF.

This clonotype was seen ten or more times. V and J are TRBV27 and TRBJ2-2; D is unclear. The germline CDR1 and CDR2 sequences are MNHEY and SMNVEV (reference sequence). The V end lost 1 base, the J end lost 2 bases, and 11 bases lay between the germline ends. The CDR3 has 16 amino acids. The CDR3 sequence: CASSLLARRNTGELFF. Here the CDR3 DNA reads TGTGCCAGCAGTTTATTAGCCCGGAGAAACACCGGGGAGCTGTTTTTT.